Listed here is a single T cell receptor (beta chain). What it recognizes is unknown. TCRdb re-called the RT-PCR reads with MiXCR, one entry per CDR3 protein. Of about 780,000 distinct CDR3 sequences in the sample, around 18% were seen once. This sample was included in a study of response to subunit inactivated influenza vaccine. General observations from the study: Every seasonal influenza vaccination brings in few new T cells, the authors suggested.

This specimen was PBMCs from blood, taken more than 4 days after vaccination. The sequence came from a man aged 50 to 60 who received an inactivated influenza vaccine.

The CDR3 loop is CASSDPRGGLGDTQYF. The DNA of the CDR3 is TGTGCCAGCAGTGACCCGCGGGGGGGCCTCGGAGATACGCAGTATTTT. This chain connects TRBV12-3 or TRBV12-4 to TRBJ2-3, with 9 bases identical to TRBD2. The CDR3 is made up of 16 amino acids. V lost 5 bases and J lost 5; bases outside the gene matches: 11.